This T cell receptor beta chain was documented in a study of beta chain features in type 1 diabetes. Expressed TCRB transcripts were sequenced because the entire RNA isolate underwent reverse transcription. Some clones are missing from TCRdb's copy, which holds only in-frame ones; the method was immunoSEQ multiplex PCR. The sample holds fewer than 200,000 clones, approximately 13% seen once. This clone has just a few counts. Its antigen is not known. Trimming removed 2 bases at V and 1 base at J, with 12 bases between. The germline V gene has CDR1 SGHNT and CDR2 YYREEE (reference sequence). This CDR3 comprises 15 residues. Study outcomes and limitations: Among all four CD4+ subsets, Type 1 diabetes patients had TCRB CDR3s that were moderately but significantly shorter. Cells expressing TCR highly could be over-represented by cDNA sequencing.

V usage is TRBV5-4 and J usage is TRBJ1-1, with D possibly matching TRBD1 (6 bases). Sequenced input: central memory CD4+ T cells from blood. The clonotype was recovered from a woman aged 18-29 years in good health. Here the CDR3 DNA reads TGTGCCAGCAGCTTCGGGGGGCGGGAGAACACTGAAGCTTTCTTT. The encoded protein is CASSFGGRENTEAFF.